The subject of this entry is one TCR beta chain. What it binds is not known. The sample comes from a study of T-cell reconstitution after alpha-beta-depleted transplantation in children. Findings and limits, study-wide: From surviving recipient T cells and thymic progenitors came the high day-60 TCRbeta diversity observed in some patients. Newly produced T cells mostly provided counts and TCRbeta diversity after one year, as hyperexpanded clones declined. About two months after transplant, alpha-beta T cells reportedly came from several hundred expanded graft clones.

Germline assignment: CDR1 DFQATT and CDR2 SNEGSKA (reference sequence). J gave up 6 bases and V 2 bases, and 9 bases lay outside the gene matches. The CDR3 covers 15 residues. Molecular barcoding with unique molecular identifiers was used for the TCRbeta library. TCRdb fed the PCR reads into MiXCR, producing one record per CDR3 protein. In the table there are a few hundred thousand distinct CDR3 sequences, 20% to 30% of which are singletons. The receptor's source is a female patient younger than 10 who had a stem cell transplant for congenital amegakaryocytic thrombocytopenia, so the T cells may come from the graft donor. The sample consisted of PBMCs, mostly from graft donor cells, taken 360 days after TCRalphabeta/CD19-depleted stem cell transplant. The chain carries TRBV20-1 and TRBJ2-2; 7 bases align to TRBD2. The CDR3 sequence: CSARSPGLTPGELFF. The CDR3 nucleotides are TGCAGTGCTAGATCTCCGGGACTAACCCCCGGGGAGCTGTTTTTT.